This entry lists 18 T cell receptor beta chains sequenced from one sample in a study of cytomegalovirus exposure and HLA in healthy donors. The protocol was immunoSEQ multiplex PCR, while the TCRdb copy is restricted to in-frame clones and leaves out a portion. The data show 250,000 to 400,000 clones, approximately 90% seen once. Sequencing was done on a sample of PBMCs. The receptors were sampled from a woman in her thirties in good health and CMV-seropositive.

The rearrangement uses TRBV7-2 and TRBJ2-1; D not certain. The CDR3 consists of 12 residues. V lost 7 bases, J lost 6 bases, and 10 bases lay in between. Germline CDR1 and CDR2: SGHTA and FQGNSA. CDR3 coding DNA: TGTGCCAGCAAGTCACAAGCCAATGAGCAGTTCTTC. Its translation is CASKSQANEQFF. The full variable domain, its missing parts supplied by reference TRBV7-2 and TRBJ2-1, is GAGVSQSPSNKVTEKGKDVELRCDPISGHTALYWYRQSLGQGLEFLIYFQGNSAPDKSGLPSDRFSAERTGGSVSTLTIQRTQQEDSAVYLCASKSQANEQFFGPGTRLTVL.

This sequence joins TRBV16 and TRBJ1-5; 8 nucleotides agree with TRBD1. Germline CDR1 and CDR2: KGHSY and FQNENV. J gave up 1 base and V 6 bases, and 8 bases lay outside the gene matches. The CDR3 sequence is 16 residues long. CDR3 nucleotide sequence: TGTGCCAGCAGTCGTCCCGGGACAGGAAGCAATCAGCCCCAGCATTTT. Translating it yields CASSRPGTGSNQPQHF.

This sequence joins TRBV9 and TRBJ2-3; D remains unclear. Per germline, CDR1 SGDLS and CDR2 YYNGEE. This CDR3 contains 14 residues. V lost 0 bases to trimming and J lost 2 bases, with 7 bases between them. DNA of the CDR3: TGTGCCAGCAGCGTAGGTCACAACACAGATACGCAGTATTTT. Protein product: CASSVGHNTDTQYF.

V and J are TRBV9 and TRBJ1-1, with D hard to call. CDR1 SGDLS and CDR2 YYNGEE come from the germline V gene. The V gene lost 0 bases and the J gene lost 0 bases, with 9 bases spanning the gap. This CDR3 is 15 amino acids long. The CDR3 nucleotides read TGTGCCAGCAGCGTAGGGTCCGGGCTGAACACTGAAGCTTTCTTT. Encoded protein: CASSVGSGLNTEAFF.

The genes are TRBV6-1 and TRBJ1-1; 10 positions match TRBD1. The germline V gene has CDR1 MNHNS and CDR2 SASEGT. Germline trimming cut 3 bases from V and 4 bases from J; bases unmatched to any gene: 2. The CDR3 loop spans 14 amino acids. The CDR3 here is CASSEGQGITEAFF. In DNA, the CDR3 is TGTGCCAGCAGTGAGGGACAGGGGATCACTGAAGCTTTCTTT.

This chain joins TRBV4-1 and TRBJ2-5; unclear D gene. This CDR3 has 18 residues. V lost 0 bases and J 2 bases, leaving 19 bases between the germline ends. In germline, CDR1 is MGHRA, CDR2 YSYEKL. The CDR3 DNA reads TGCGCCAGCAGCCAAGACCCTAAGGGATCGGTGGGACAAGAGACCCAGTACTTC. Its protein product is CASSQDPKGSVGQETQYF.

The V and J genes are TRBV2 and TRBJ1-2, with TRBD1 matching over 11 bases. From germline, CDR1 is SNHLY and CDR2 FYNNEI. CDR3 length equals 16 residues. Trimming cost V 6 bases and J 1 base; bases outside gene matches: 7. CDR3: CASSRDRGTLNYGYTF. In nucleotides, the CDR3 is TGTGCCAGCAGCAGGGACAGGGGGACCCTTAACTATGGCTACACCTTC.

The sample holds one count of this clone. This chain uses TRBV7-8 with TRBJ2-7; TRBD2 matches 14 bases. Germline V gene data show CDR1 as SGHVS and CDR2 as FQNEAQ. CDR3 length equals 17 residues. The V gene end was trimmed by 6 bases and the J gene end by 0 bases; junction bases not matched to a gene: 7. CDR3 coding DNA: TGTGCCAGCAGTAGGACTAGCGGGGGGCTTAACTCCTACGAGCAGTACTTC. Translation: CASSRTSGGLNSYEQYF.

The rearrangement uses TRBV30 and TRBJ1-4; D gene unclear. The CDR3 totals 14 residues. The V end was cut by 2 bases, the J end by 7 bases, with 14 bases between. Per the germline V gene, CDR1 is GTSNPN and CDR2 is SVGIG (reference sequence). CDR3 bases: TGTGCCTGGAGTCCGACACTGCGAAGTGAAAAACTGTTTTTT. The encoded protein is CAWSPTLRSEKLFF.

The chain carries TRBV9 and TRBJ2-7; the D gene is possibly TRBD2 (9 bases). The CDR3 loop spans 20 amino acids. Germline CDR1 reads SGDLS; CDR2 reads YYNGEE. Trimming removed 3 bases from V and 2 bases from J, with 30 bases in between. DNA for the CDR3: TGTGCCAGCAGCGCACCAATTGGACAGGGAAGGACTAGCGCGGCCTACGAGCAGTACTTC. Its translation: CASSAPIGQGRTSAAYEQYF.

A word on this clone: Other DNA sequences in this sample translate to the same CDR3. The CDR3 is CASSLVNTGELFF. The CDR3 nucleotides read TGTGCCAGCAGCTTAGTCAACACCGGGGAGCTGTTTTTT. The rearrangement links TRBV11-3 to TRBJ2-2; D gene unclear. Deletions cut 1 base from V and 2 bases from J, with 2 bases between. From germline, CDR1 is SGHNT and CDR2 YENEEA. The CDR3 extends over 13 amino acids. Based on the CDR3 plus reference TRBV11-3 and TRBJ2-2, the full variable domain is EAGVVQSPRYKIIEKKQPVAFWCNPISGHNTLYWYLQNLGQGPELLIRYENEEAVDDSQLPKDRFSAERLKGVDSTLKIQPAELGDSAVYLCASSLVNTGELFFGEGSRLTVL.

The chain carries TRBV27 and TRBJ2-1; D might be TRBD1 or TRBD2, each matching 6 bases. V lost 5 bases and J lost 12, with 17 bases in between. CDR1 MNHEY and CDR2 SMNVEV come from the germline V gene (reference sequence). This CDR3 is built from 13 residues. CDR3 in DNA: TGTGCCAGCAGTGTTCAGGGGAGGAGTGGGCAGTTCTTC. Translating it yields CASSVQGRSGQFF.

V gene TRBV7-9 combines with J gene TRBJ1-2, with D perhaps TRBD1 (5 bases). V lost 3 bases, J lost 8 bases, and 19 bases lay in between. The CDR3 extends over 15 amino acids. Germline V gene sequence: CDR1 SEHNR, CDR2 FQNEAQ (reference sequence). CDR3 region: CASSFGTFESGGYTF. The CDR3 DNA is TGTGCCAGCAGCTTCGGGACCTTCGAATCGGGGGGCTACACCTTC.

The gene calls are TRBV7-9 and TRBJ2-4, with 7 bases lining up with TRBD2. The CDR3 is made up of 13 amino acids. Germline lookup yields CDR1 SEHNR and CDR2 FQNEAQ (reference sequence). J gave up 7 bases and V 5 bases, and 5 bases lay outside the gene matches. Here the CDR3 reads CASSLREGNIQYF. The CDR3 nucleotides read TGTGCCAGCAGCCTAAGGGAGGGGAACATTCAGTACTTC. Together with reference TRBV7-9 and TRBJ2-4, the CDR3 gives the full variable domain: DTGVSQNPRHKITKRGQNVTFRCDPISEHNRLYWYRQTLGQGPEFLTYFQNEAQLEKSRLLSDRFSAERPKGSFSTLEIQRTEQGDSAMYLCASSLREGNIQYFGAGTRLSVL.

The chain is built from TRBV4-3 and TRBJ2-7; D might be TRBD2 (5 bases). Trimming pared 0 bases from V and 2 bases from J, leaving 11 bases between. CDR3 length: 15 residues. Germline V gene data show CDR1 as LGHNA and CDR2 as YSLEER. CDR3 in DNA: TGCGCCAGCAGCCAAGACAGCGGCACCCCCTACGAGCAGTACTTC. This sequence encodes CASSQDSGTPYEQYF.

The gene calls are TRBV15 and TRBJ2-7; 7 bases match TRBD1. This CDR3 is 12 amino acids long. In germline, CDR1 is LNHNV, CDR2 YYDKDF (reference sequence). The junction had 6 bases not matched to a gene; V was cut back by 4 bases and J by 9 bases. In nucleotides, the CDR3 is TGTGCCACCAGCACCACAGGGGATCGGCAGTACTTC. Translating gives CATSTTGDRQYF.

V and J are TRBV15 and TRBJ2-7; 8 nucleotides match TRBD1. Per germline, CDR1 LNHNV and CDR2 YYDKDF (reference sequence). The CDR3 runs 14 residues. The V gene end was trimmed by 1 base and the J gene end by 7 bases; junction bases not matched to a gene: 6. The CDR3 bases are TGTGCCACCAGCAGAGGGACAGGGCATTCTGAGCAGTACTTC. It is translated as CATSRGTGHSEQYF.

J is TRBJ1-2 and V is TRBV5-1, with a tentative D call TRBD1 (5 bases). The germline V gene encodes CDR1 SGHRS and CDR2 YFSETQ. The CDR3 runs 14 residues. Deletions cut 5 bases from V and 8 bases from J, with 19 bases between. In DNA, the CDR3 is TGCGCCAGCAGTTCGGCCAGGGAGGACTCGGGCTACACCTTC. Encoded protein: CASSSAREDSGYTF. The variable domain in full, with the rest retrieved from reference TRBV5-1 and TRBJ1-2, is KAGVTQTPRYLIKTRGQQVTLSCSPISGHRSVSWYQQTPGQGLQFLFEYFSETQRNKGNFPGRFSGRQFSNSRSEMNVSTLELGDSALYLCASSSAREDSGYTFGSGTRLTVV.